This T cell receptor beta chain is drawn from a study of blood T cell repertoires in COVID-19. Study overall: COVID-19 samples collected from the United States, Italy and Spain covered acute and convalescent phases.

The cohort comprised adults aged roughly 18 to 100 years residing in some 24 US areas. Which cohort a participant joined came from the clinical history participants gave. Two negative PCRs, clearance, or symptom resolution were required of recovered Cohort 3 donors. V dropped 1 base and J dropped 10; count of bases not matched to a gene: 11. There are 15 residues in the CDR3. Germline CDR1 reads LGHNA; CDR2 reads YNFKEQ. This clone was counted once. The protocol was immunoSEQ multiplex PCR, while the TCRdb copy is restricted to in-frame clones and leaves out a portion. The sample lists 100,000 to 150,000 clones, about four fifths occurring once.

The sequencing sample was made of PBMCs or T cells enriched from blood (not recorded which). This TCR derives from a woman between 25 and 40 years old who had recovered from COVID-19. The V gene is TRBV4-2, the J gene TRBJ2-7; 9 nucleotides agree with TRBD2. CDR3 DNA: TGTGCCAGCAGCCAAGTGGGCCTAGCGGGATTTGGACAGTACTTC. It is translated as CASSQVGLAGFGQYF.